This TCR beta chain was identified during a study of shared clonotypes between healthy human individuals. The CDR3 consists of 14 residues. From germline, CDR1 is MDHEN and CDR2 SYDVKM. Points on this clone: A much larger clone sits a single nucleotide away, making a read error possible.

The assay was immunoSEQ multiplex PCR, and TCRdb's table has in-frame clones only and misses some. The repertoire includes roughly 1,000,000 clones, 75% to 85% of them detected once, and roughly 0.65% sits in the top ten. The sequence was collected from a man in his late teens or twenties in good health. Some clones in this sample may be carry-over from other donors' samples. The sample taken for sequencing was memory CD4+ T cells from PBMCs. Described subset: CD45RA-negative fraction. V gene TRBV28 combines with J gene TRBJ1-2; 7 bases are shared with TRBD1. DNA for the CDR3: TGTGCCAGCAGTGATAAGGGGGCAGGGTATGACTACACCTTC. As protein: CASSDKGAGYDYTF.